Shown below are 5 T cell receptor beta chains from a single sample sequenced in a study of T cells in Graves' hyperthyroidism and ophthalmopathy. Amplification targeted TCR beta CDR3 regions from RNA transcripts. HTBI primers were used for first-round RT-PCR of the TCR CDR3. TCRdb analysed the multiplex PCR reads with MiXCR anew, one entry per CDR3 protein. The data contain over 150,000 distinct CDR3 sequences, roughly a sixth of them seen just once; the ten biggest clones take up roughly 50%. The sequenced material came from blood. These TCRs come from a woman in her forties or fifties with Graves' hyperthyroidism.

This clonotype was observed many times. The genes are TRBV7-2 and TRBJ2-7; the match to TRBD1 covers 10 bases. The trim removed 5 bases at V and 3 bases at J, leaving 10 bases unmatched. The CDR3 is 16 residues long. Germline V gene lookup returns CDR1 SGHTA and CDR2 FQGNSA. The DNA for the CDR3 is TGTGCCAGCAGCCGTCAGACAGGGGGCTACAGCTACGAGCAGTACTTC. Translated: CASSRQTGGYSYEQYF.

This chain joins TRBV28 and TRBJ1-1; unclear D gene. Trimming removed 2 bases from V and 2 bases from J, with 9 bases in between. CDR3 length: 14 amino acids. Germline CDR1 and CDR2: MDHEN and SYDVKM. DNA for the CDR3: TGTGCCAGCAGTTTAACGGCTAGAAACACTGAAGCTTTCTTT. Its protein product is CASSLTARNTEAFF.

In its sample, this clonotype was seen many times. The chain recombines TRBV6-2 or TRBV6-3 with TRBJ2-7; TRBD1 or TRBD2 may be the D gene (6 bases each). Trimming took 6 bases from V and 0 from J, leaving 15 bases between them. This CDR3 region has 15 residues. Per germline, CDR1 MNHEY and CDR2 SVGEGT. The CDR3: CASSIGGSASYEQYF. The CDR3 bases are TGTGCCAGCAGCATCGGGGGCTCAGCCTCCTACGAGCAGTACTTC.

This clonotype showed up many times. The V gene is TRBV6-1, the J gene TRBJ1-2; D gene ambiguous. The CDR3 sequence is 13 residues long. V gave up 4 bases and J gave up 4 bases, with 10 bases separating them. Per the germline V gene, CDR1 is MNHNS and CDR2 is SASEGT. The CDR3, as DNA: TGTGCCAGCAGTGTAGACATCTTCTATGGCTACACCTTC. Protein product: CASSVDIFYGYTF.

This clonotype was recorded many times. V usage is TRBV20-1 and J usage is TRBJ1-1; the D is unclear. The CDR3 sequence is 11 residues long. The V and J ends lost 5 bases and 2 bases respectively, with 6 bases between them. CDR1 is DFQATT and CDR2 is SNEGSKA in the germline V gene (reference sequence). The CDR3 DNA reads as TGCAGTGCTTCAGAAAACACTGAAGCTTTCTTT. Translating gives CSASENTEAFF.